The clone carrying this TCR beta chain was counted at least ten times. Its specificity is unknown. Genomic DNA yielded TCR beta CDR3, amplified by two-round multiplex PCR. TRBV and TRBJ genes each had their own specific primers in first-round PCR. A single record per CDR3 protein comes from TCRdb applying MiXCR to the multiplex PCR reads. Among 45,000 to 70,000 distinct CDR3 sequences listed, around 27% were seen once. Germline V gene lookup returns CDR1 SGHAT and CDR2 FQNNGV. Trimming cost V 3 bases and J 0 bases, with 14 bases left between them. The CDR3 is made up of 16 amino acids. This sample stems from a study of prognosis after radiotherapy for stage I lung cancer. At the level of the study: In total, roughly 13 men and over five women took part as patients, aged 53 to 84 with a median of 74.5 years. Study outcomes and limitations: Diminished Shannon entropy following stereotactic body radiation therapy characterized patients who developed distant metastases.

The clonotype comes from a donor at least 50 years old with non-small cell lung cancer. The input for sequencing was PBMCs, taken before or after stereotactic body radiation therapy (not recorded which). The chain carries TRBV11-2 and TRBJ1-1, with D possibly being TRBD1 (5 bases). The CDR3 nucleotides are TGTGCCAGCAGCTTTAGGGGCTCAGGTTTGAACACTGAAGCTTTCTTT. It is translated as CASSFRGSGLNTEAFF.